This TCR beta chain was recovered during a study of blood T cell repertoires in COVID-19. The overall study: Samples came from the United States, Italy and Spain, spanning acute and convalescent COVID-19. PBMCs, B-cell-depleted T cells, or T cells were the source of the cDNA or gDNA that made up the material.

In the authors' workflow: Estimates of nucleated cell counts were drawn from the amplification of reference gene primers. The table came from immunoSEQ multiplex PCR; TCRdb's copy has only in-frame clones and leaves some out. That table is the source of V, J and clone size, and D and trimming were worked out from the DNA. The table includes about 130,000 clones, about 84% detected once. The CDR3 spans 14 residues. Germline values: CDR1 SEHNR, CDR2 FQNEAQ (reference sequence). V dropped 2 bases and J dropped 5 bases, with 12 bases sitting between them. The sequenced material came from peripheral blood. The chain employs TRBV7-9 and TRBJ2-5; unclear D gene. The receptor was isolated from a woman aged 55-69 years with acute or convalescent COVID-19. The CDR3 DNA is TGTGCCAGCAGCTTATCACAGAGAGTGGAGACCCAGTACTTC. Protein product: CASSLSQRVETQYF.